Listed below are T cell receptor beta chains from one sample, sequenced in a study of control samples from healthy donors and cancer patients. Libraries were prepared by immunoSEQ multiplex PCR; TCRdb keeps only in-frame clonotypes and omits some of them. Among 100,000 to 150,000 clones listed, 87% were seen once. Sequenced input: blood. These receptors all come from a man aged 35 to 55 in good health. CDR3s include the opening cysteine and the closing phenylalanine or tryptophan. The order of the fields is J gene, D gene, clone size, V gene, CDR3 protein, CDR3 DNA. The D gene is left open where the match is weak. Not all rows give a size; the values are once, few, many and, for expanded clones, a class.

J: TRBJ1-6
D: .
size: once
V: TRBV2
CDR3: CASKVSSYNSPLHF
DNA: TGTGCCAGCAAGGTTAGCTCCTATAATTCACCCCTCCACTTT

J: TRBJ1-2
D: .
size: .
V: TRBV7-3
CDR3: CASSLSSVVPIYGYTF
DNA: TGTGCCAGCAGCCTCTCTAGTGTGGTCCCAATCTATGGCTACACCTTC

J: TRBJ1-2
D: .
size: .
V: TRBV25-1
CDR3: CASTDWDYGYTF
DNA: TGTGCCAGCACCGACTGGGACTATGGCTACACCTTC

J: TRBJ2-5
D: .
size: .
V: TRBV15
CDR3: CATSRNPGQETQHF
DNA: TGTGCCACCAGCAGAAATCCAGGTCAAGAGACCCAGCACTTC

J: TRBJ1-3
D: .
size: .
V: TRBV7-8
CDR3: CASSLGQESSGNTIYF
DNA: TGTGCCAGCAGCTTAGGACAGGAGAGCTCTGGAAACACCATATATTTT

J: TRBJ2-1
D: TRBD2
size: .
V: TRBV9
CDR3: CASSVSGTSGGDEQFF
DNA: TGTGCCAGCAGCGTGAGCGGGACTAGCGGGGGGGATGAGCAGTTCTTC

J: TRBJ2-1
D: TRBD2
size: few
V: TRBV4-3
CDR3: CASSPGTSGHNEQFF
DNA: TGCGCCAGCAGCCCAGGGACTAGCGGCCACAATGAGCAGTTCTTC

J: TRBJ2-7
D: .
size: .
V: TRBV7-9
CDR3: CASSPLYEQYF
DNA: TGTGCCAGCAGCCCACTGTACGAGCAGTACTTC

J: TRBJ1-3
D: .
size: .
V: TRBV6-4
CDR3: CASTVITGNTIYF
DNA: TGTGCCAGCACAGTGATTACTGGAAACACCATATATTTT

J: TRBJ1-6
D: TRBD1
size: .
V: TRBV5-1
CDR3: CASSLVGTEYNSPLHF
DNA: TGCGCCAGCAGCTTGGTCGGGACAGAGTATAATTCACCCCTCCACTTT

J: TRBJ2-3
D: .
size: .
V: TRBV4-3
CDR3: CASSRAGRSTDTQYF
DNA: TGCGCCAGCAGCCGGGCCGGCCGTAGCACAGATACGCAGTATTTT

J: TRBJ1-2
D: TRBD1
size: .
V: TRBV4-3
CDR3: CASSQAPGTGDRRFRYTF
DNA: TGCGCCAGCAGCCAAGCGCCTGGGACAGGGGATCGGCGGTTTCGCTACACCTTC

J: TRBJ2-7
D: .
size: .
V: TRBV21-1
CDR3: CASSIHHPSGGCHEQYF
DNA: TGTGCCAGCAGCATCCACCACCCTAGCGGGGGTTGCCACGAGCAGTACTTC

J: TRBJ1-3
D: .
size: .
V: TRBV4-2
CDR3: CASSQDEGHRSGNTIYF
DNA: TGTGCCAGCAGCCAAGATGAGGGGCACCGCTCTGGAAACACCATATATTTT

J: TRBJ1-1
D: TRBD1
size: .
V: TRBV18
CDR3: CASSKTGRTEAFF
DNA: TGTGCCAGCTCAAAGACAGGGAGGACTGAAGCTTTCTTT

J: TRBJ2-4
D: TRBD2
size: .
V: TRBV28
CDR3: CASSPGTSGGYF
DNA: TGTGCCAGCAGTCCCGGGACTAGCGGGGGCTACTTC

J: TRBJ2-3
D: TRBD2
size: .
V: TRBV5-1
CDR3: CASSHGGGGASDTQYF
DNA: TGCGCCAGCAGCCATGGAGGCGGGGGGGCCTCAGATACGCAGTATTTT

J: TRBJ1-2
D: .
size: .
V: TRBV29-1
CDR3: CSVTLGLQGYGYTF
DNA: TGCAGCGTTACCCTTGGACTTCAAGGCTATGGCTACACCTTC

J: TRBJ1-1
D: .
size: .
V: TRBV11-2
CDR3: CASRPTGFTEAFF
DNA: TGTGCCAGCAGACCGACAGGATTTACTGAAGCTTTCTTT

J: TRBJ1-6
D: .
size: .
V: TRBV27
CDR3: CASSSLKNRDRGYRTSPLHF
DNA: TGTGCCAGCAGTTCCCTGAAAAACCGGGACCGTGGATACCGGACATCACCCCTCCACTTT

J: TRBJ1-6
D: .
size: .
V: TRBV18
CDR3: CASSRKPGVFSSYNSPLHF
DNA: TGTGCCAGCTCAAGAAAACCAGGGGTCTTCTCCTCTTATAATTCACCCCTCCACTTT

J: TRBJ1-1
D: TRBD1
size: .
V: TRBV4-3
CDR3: CASSQVGTGEAFF
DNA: TGCGCCAGCAGCCAAGTTGGGACAGGTGAAGCTTTCTTT

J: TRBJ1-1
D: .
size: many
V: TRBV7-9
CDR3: CASSRGTNTGNTEAFF
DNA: TGTGCCAGCAGCCGTGGGACGAACACTGGGAACACTGAAGCTTTCTTT

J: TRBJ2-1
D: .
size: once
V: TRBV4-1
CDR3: CASSQEWQGHRDEQFF
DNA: TGCGCCAGCAGCCAAGAATGGCAGGGCCACCGGGATGAGCAGTTCTTC

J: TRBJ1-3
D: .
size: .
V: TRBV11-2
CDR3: CASSLEVSAGNTIYF
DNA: TGTGCCAGCAGCTTAGAGGTGTCCGCTGGAAACACCATATATTTT

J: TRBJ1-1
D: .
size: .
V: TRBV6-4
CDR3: CASSDSGNTEAFF
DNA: TGTGCCAGCAGTGACTCGGGGAACACTGAAGCTTTCTTT

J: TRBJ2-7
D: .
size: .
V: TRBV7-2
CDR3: CASSFTEAYEQYF
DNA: TGTGCCAGCAGTTTTACGGAGGCCTACGAGCAGTACTTC

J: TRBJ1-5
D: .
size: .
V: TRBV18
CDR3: CASSHTINRSNQPQHF
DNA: TGTGCCAGCTCACATACCATAAACAGGAGCAATCAGCCCCAGCATTTT

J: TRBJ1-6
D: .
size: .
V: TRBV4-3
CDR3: CASSQEVGIDNSPLHF
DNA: TGCGCCAGCAGCCAAGAGGTTGGGATAGATAATTCACCCCTCCACTTT

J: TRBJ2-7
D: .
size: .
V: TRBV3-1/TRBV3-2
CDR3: CASSSGTGGEQYF
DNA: TGTGCCAGCAGCAGCGGGACAGGAGGAGAGCAGTACTTC

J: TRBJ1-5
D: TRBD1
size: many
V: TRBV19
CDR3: CASLPWGTAGGNQPQHF
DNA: TGTGCCAGTCTCCCGTGGGGGACAGCGGGCGGCAATCAGCCCCAGCATTTT

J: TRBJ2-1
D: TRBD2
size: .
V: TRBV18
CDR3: CASSQGLANNEQFF
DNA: TGTGCCAGCTCACAGGGACTAGCGAACAATGAGCAGTTCTTC

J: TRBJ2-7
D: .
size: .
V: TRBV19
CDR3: CASRLGGTSLIEQYF
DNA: TGTGCCAGTAGATTGGGTGGAACATCGTTAATTGAGCAGTACTTC

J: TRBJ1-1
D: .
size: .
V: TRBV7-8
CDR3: CASSLLFTEAFF
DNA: TGTGCCAGCAGCCTTCTCTTCACTGAAGCTTTCTTT

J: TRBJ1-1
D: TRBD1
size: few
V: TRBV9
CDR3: CASSEGTGTEAFF
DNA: TGTGCCAGCAGCGAGGGGACAGGGACCGAAGCTTTCTTT

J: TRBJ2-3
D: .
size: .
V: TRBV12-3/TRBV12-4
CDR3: CATHDRNTQYF
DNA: TGTGCCACCCACGACAGGAATACGCAGTATTTT

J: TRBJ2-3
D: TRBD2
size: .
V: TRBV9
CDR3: CASSVAGGRTDTQYF
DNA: TGTGCCAGCAGCGTAGCGGGGGGGAGGACAGATACGCAGTATTTT

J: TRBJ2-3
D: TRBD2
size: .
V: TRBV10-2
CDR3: CASSRTSGGAADTQYF
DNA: TGCGCCAGCAGCCGGACTAGCGGGGGGGCTGCAGATACGCAGTATTTT

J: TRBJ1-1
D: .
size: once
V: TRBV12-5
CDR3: CASGVGGPTEAFF
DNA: TGTGCTAGTGGGGTCGGGGGGCCCACTGAAGCTTTCTTT

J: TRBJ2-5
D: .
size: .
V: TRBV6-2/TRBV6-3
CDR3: CASSHDRHPRSETQYF
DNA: TGTGCCAGCAGCCACGACCGCCACCCCCGGTCAGAGACCCAGTACTTC

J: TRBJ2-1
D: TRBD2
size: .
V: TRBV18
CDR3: CASSPRISGGKQRDEQFF
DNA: TGTGCCAGCTCACCAAGAATTAGCGGGGGCAAACAGAGGGATGAGCAGTTCTTC

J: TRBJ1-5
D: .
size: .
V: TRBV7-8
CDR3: CASSLPGHSDQPQHF
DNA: TGTGCCAGCAGCTTACCAGGGCATAGCGATCAGCCCCAGCATTTT

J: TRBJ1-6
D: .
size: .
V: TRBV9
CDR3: CASSVGFEGDGYNSPLHF
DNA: TGTGCCAGCAGCGTAGGGTTTGAGGGGGACGGTTATAATTCACCCCTCCACTTT

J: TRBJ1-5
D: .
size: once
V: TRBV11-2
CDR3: CASSLAAGLNQPQHF
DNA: TGTGCCAGCAGCTTAGCCGCAGGGCTCAATCAGCCCCAGCATTTT

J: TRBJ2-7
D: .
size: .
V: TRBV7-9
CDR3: CASSPSSSYEQYF
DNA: TGTGCCAGCAGCCCCTCGAGCTCCTACGAGCAGTACTTC

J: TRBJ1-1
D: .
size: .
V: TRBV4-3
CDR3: CASSQLGPNTEAFF
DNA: TGCGCCAGCAGCCAACTAGGACCTAACACTGAAGCTTTCTTT

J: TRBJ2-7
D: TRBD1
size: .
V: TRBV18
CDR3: CASSPRTRGSSYEQYF
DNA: TGTGCCAGCTCACCGCGTACCAGGGGGAGCTCCTACGAGCAGTACTTC

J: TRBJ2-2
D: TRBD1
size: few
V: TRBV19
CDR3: CASAGTGTTGELFF
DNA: TGTGCCAGCGCCGGGACAGGGACAACCGGGGAGCTGTTTTTT

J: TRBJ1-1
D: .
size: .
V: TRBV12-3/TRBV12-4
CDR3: CASSLEGVAFF
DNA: TGTGCCAGCAGTCTCGAAGGGGTAGCTTTCTTT

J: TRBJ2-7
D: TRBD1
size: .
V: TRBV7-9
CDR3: CASSWRTGDEQYF
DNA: TGTGCCAGCAGCTGGAGAACAGGGGACGAGCAGTACTTC

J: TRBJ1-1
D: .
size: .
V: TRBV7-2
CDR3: CASSLGAGTEAFF
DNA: TGTGCCAGCAGCTTGGGGGCAGGGACTGAAGCTTTCTTT

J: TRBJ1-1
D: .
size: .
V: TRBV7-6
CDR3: CASSLTSRYAGAEAFF
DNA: TGTGCCAGCAGCTTAACTTCTCGATATGCGGGGGCTGAAGCTTTCTTT

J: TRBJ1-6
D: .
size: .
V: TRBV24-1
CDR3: CATSEGQFNSPLHF
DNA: TGTGCCACCAGTGAAGGGCAGTTTAATTCACCCCTCCACTTT

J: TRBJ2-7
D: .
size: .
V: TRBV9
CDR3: CASSVGYSYEQYF
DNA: TGTGCCAGCAGCGTAGGGTACAGCTACGAGCAGTACTTC

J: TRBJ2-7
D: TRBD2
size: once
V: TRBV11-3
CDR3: CASSSPLAGLYEQYF
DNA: TGTGCCAGCAGCTCCCCTCTAGCGGGGCTCTACGAGCAGTACTTC

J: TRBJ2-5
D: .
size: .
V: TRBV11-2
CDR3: CASSLRRDSSQETQYF
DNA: TGTGCCAGCAGCCTCCGTAGAGACAGTTCCCAAGAGACCCAGTACTTC

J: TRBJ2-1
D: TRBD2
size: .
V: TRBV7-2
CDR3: CASSLLRGGIHEQFF
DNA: TGTGCCAGCAGCTTGTTGCGGGGGGGCATCCATGAGCAGTTCTTC